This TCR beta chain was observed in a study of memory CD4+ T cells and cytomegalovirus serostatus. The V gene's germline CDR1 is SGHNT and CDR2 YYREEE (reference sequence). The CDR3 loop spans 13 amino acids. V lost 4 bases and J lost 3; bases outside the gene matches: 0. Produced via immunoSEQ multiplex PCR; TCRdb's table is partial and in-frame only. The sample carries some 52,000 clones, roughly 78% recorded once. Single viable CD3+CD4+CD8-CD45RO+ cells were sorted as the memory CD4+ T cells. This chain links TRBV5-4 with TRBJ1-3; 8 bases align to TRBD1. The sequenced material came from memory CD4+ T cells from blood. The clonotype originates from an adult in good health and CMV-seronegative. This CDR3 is CASSTGGGNTIYF. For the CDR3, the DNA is TGTGCCAGCAGCACAGGGGGTGGAAACACCATATATTTT.